The 32 T cell receptor beta chains below were found in one sample sequenced in a study of CD8+ T cells in alopecia areata. Extracted RNA was reverse transcribed, and the resulting cDNA served as sequencing template. The table came from immunoSEQ multiplex PCR; TCRdb's copy has only in-frame clones and leaves some out. The data contain 95,000 to 120,000 clones, roughly 50% of them singletons. Treatment reported: oral pan-JAK inhibitor, 5-10 mg twice daily. This sample comprised CD4+ T cells sorted from blood, obtained at week 24, from a patient treated with tofacitinib. The source of these receptors is a human donor with alopecia areata.

V and J are TRBV6-6 and TRBJ2-5; D is ambiguous. The CDR3 length is 15 residues. Looked up from germline, CDR1 is MNHNY and CDR2 is SVGAGI (reference sequence). V was pared by 1 base and J by 7 bases, with 16 bases between. CDR3 protein: CASSYFRQAESTQYF. The DNA of the CDR3 is TGTGCCAGCAGTTACTTTAGGCAGGCGGAGTCGACCCAGTACTTC.

The chain couples TRBV30 to TRBJ1-2; weak D call: TRBD1 (5 bases). Germline lookup yields CDR1 GTSNPN and CDR2 SVGIG (reference sequence). The CDR3 runs 13 residues. Deletions cut 0 bases from V and 4 bases from J, with 9 bases between. For the CDR3, the DNA is TGTGCCTGGAGTGTAGGGGACGCCTATGGCTACACCTTC. Amino acids: CAWSVGDAYGYTF.

V and J are TRBV5-1 and TRBJ2-3, with 8 bases that match TRBD1. The CDR3 is 15 amino acids. Germline CDR1 SGHRS, CDR2 YFSETQ. J was trimmed by 1 base and V by 3 bases; bases with no gene match: 4. The CDR3 nucleotides read TGCGCCAGCAGCTACGGACAGGGCGGCACAGATACGCAGTATTTT. It encodes CASSYGQGGTDTQYF.

This chain connects TRBV6-5 to TRBJ2-7; D gene uncertain. Germline V gene data show CDR1 as MNHEY and CDR2 as SVGAGI. CDR3 size: 14 residues. Trimming cost V 5 bases and J 3 bases, with 14 bases left between them. The CDR3 DNA reads TGTGCCAGCAGTCAAAACTTTGGGCTCTACGAGCAGTACTTC. It yields the protein CASSQNFGLYEQYF.

The chain joins TRBV4-2 to TRBJ2-7; D unresolved. The V and J ends lost 5 bases and 2 bases respectively, with 19 bases between them. The CDR3 contains 16 residues. The V gene's germline CDR1 is LGHNA and CDR2 YNFKEQ. The CDR3 here is CASSASRGATAYEQYF. The CDR3 DNA follows: TGTGCCAGCAGCGCCTCGAGAGGAGCGACCGCCTACGAGCAGTACTTC.

The chain recombines TRBV2 with TRBJ1-5, with TRBD1 identical over 7 bases. The germline V gene encodes CDR1 SNHLY and CDR2 FYNNEI. J lost 1 base, V lost 7 bases, and 10 bases had no gene match. The length of the CDR3 is 16 residues. CDR3 DNA sequence: TGTGCCAGCAAATCTCGGGACAGCTTCAGCAATCAGCCCCAGCATTTT. It translates to CASKSRDSFSNQPQHF.

The gene calls are TRBV7-2 and TRBJ2-5; either TRBD1 or TRBD2 may fit D (5 bases each). CDR1 and CDR2 from the germline V gene are SGHTA and FQGNSA. This CDR3 region has 14 residues. Trimming took 1 base from V and 5 from J, leaving 11 bases between them. The CDR3 coding sequence is TGTGCCAGCAGCTTAGTTGGGGGAATGGAGACCCAGTACTTC. It codes for CASSLVGGMETQYF.

The chain employs TRBV4-2 and TRBJ2-5; 12 positions match TRBD2. Germline CDR1 LGHNA, CDR2 YNFKEQ. The junction had 10 bases not matched to a gene; V was cut back by 4 bases and J by 4 bases. This CDR3 has 17 residues. The CDR3 loop is CASSPRGLAGGLETQYF. The CDR3 DNA follows: TGTGCCAGCAGCCCCCGGGGGCTAGCGGGGGGGCTAGAGACCCAGTACTTC.

J is TRBJ2-2 and V is TRBV4-1; D uncertain. This CDR3 has 14 amino acids. The V end was cut by 1 base, the J end by 0 bases, with 3 bases between. The germline gives CDR1 MGHRA, CDR2 YSYEKL. CDR3: CASSQVTNTGELFF. DNA for the CDR3: TGCGCCAGCAGCCAAGTCACGAACACCGGGGAGCTGTTTTTT.

This clone was recorded a few times. The chain combines TRBV7-2 with TRBJ2-5; D uncertain. The germline CDR1 and CDR2 sequences are SGHTA and FQGNSA. V was shortened by 4 bases and J by 4 bases, with 16 bases between the two germline ends. The CDR3 length is 15 residues. Written as DNA, the CDR3 is TGTGCCAGCAGCTCCCCGGGTGGAGTGGGAGAGACCCAGTACTTC. Amino acid sequence: CASSSPGGVGETQYF.

This sequence joins TRBV9 and TRBJ2-2; 8 bases are a match to TRBD2. V was clipped by 3 bases and J by 6 bases; unmatched bases: 10. The CDR3 totals 16 residues. From germline, CDR1 is SGDLS and CDR2 YYNGEE. The CDR3 DNA reads TGTGCCAGCAGCGCGCGGGGGGCGATTGACGCCGGGGAGCTGTTTTTT. It specifies CASSARGAIDAGELFF.

This clone has only a few counts. The V call is TRBV7-2, the J call TRBJ2-3; D is undetermined. From germline, CDR1 is SGHTA and CDR2 FQGNSA. Between the trimmed V and J ends, which lost 0 bases and 0 bases, there was a span of 13 bases. This CDR3 is 17 amino acids long. The CDR3 bases are TGTGCCAGCAGCTTAGCGTCGGGCGGAACAAGCACAGATACGCAGTATTTT. Translating gives CASSLASGGTSTDTQYF. Supplemented by reference TRBV7-2 and TRBJ2-3, the full variable domain reads GAGVSQSPSNKVTEKGKDVELRCDPISGHTALYWYRQSLGQGLEFLIYFQGNSAPDKSGLPSDRFSAERTGGSVSTLTIQRTQQEDSAVYLCASSLASGGTSTDTQYFGPGTRLTVL.

This clone was seen a few times. The chain employs TRBV19 and TRBJ1-2; 7 bases map to TRBD1. In germline, CDR1 is LNHDA, CDR2 SQIVND (reference sequence). The CDR3 length is 12 residues. The V and J ends lost 5 bases and 7 bases, in that order; junction bases with no gene match: 4. CDR3 protein: CASSPRQGGYTF. As DNA, the CDR3 is TGTGCCAGTAGTCCCCGACAGGGTGGCTACACCTTC.

The CDR3 loop reads CASSDRGDSPLHF. The CDR3 region has the DNA TGTGCCAGCAGCGACCGTGGGGATTCACCCCTCCACTTT. The chain joins TRBV6-6 to TRBJ1-6, with no clear D. The CDR3 spans 13 residues. Germline V gene lookup returns CDR1 MNHNY and CDR2 SVGAGI (reference sequence). V dropped 6 bases and J dropped 8 bases, with 11 bases sitting between them.

This chain uses TRBV5-1 with TRBJ1-3, with no clear D. The germline V and J ends were trimmed by 1 base and 2 bases, with 10 bases remaining between them. There are 15 residues in the CDR3. Germline V gene sequence: CDR1 SGHRS, CDR2 YFSETQ. CDR3 DNA sequence: TGCGCCAGCAGCTTGACAGATCCGGCTGGAAACACCATATATTTT. The encoded protein is CASSLTDPAGNTIYF.

V usage is TRBV19 and J usage is TRBJ1-1; D is perhaps TRBD1 (6 bases). Trimming took 2 bases from V and 4 from J, leaving 8 bases between them. CDR3 size: 13 residues. Germline V CDR1 and CDR2: LNHDA, SQIVND (reference sequence). The CDR3 loop reads CASSITGTTEAFF. The CDR3 nucleotides read TGTGCCAGTAGTATAACAGGGACCACTGAAGCTTTCTTT.

This clone was counted between two and nine times. The rearrangement links TRBV7-2 to TRBJ1-2; 8 nucleotides align to TRBD1. The germline gives CDR1 SGHTA, CDR2 FQGNSA. CDR3 size: 14 residues. Trimming cost V 2 bases and J 5 bases; bases outside gene matches: 4. For the CDR3, the DNA is TGTGCCAGCAGCTTAACCACAGGGGGTTATGGCTACACCTTC. It encodes CASSLTTGGYGYTF.

The chain joins TRBV29-1 to TRBJ1-2, with 9 bases lining up with TRBD1. V lost 5 bases and J lost 4; bases outside the gene matches: 2. Germline CDR1 reads SQVTM; CDR2 reads ANQGSEA. The CDR3 length is 12 residues. The CDR3 sequence is CSVSTGGYGYTF. In DNA form, the CDR3 reads TGCAGCGTTTCGACAGGGGGCTATGGCTACACCTTC.

This chain joins TRBV30 and TRBJ1-1, with D unresolved. The length of the CDR3 is 13 residues. V gave up 0 bases and J gave up 7 bases, with 12 bases separating them. CDR1 is GTSNPN, CDR2 SVGIG, per germline (reference sequence). CDR3 region: CAWSVRDGSEAFF. Here the CDR3 DNA reads TGTGCCTGGAGTGTAAGAGATGGGAGTGAAGCTTTCTTT.

The rearrangement joins TRBV29-1 to TRBJ1-2; no definite D call. From germline, CDR1 is SQVTM and CDR2 ANQGSEA. This CDR3 is 10 amino acids long. Trimming stripped 4 bases from V and 9 bases from J, with 9 bases between. CDR3 nucleotides: TGCAGCGTTGGCGAGTCTAGCTACACCTTC. Its protein product is CSVGESSYTF.

The chain combines TRBV7-2 with TRBJ2-7; TRBD2 matches 7 bases. The junction had 8 bases not matched to a gene; V was cut back by 5 bases and J by 4 bases. CDR1 and CDR2 from the germline V gene are SGHTA and FQGNSA. This CDR3 region has 14 residues. The CDR3 spells CASSPAGTKYEQYF. For the CDR3, the DNA is TGTGCCAGCAGCCCGGCAGGGACTAAATACGAGCAGTACTTC.

The chain carries TRBV5-6 and TRBJ2-5; 10 bases align to TRBD1. The CDR3 is made up of 15 amino acids. Looked up from germline, CDR1 is SGHDT and CDR2 is YYEEEE. The V gene end was trimmed by 7 bases and the J gene end by 5 bases; junction bases not matched to a gene: 11. Here the CDR3 DNA reads TGTGCCAGCGGAACTGACAGGGGGCGCGGTGAGACCCAGTACTTC. Its protein product is CASGTDRGRGETQYF. Full variable domain (outside the CDR3, taken from reference TRBV5-6 and TRBJ2-5): DAGVTQSPTHLIKTRGQQVTLRCSPKSGHDTVSWYQQALGQGPQFIFQYYEEEERQRGNFPDRFSGHQFPNYSSELNVNALLLGDSALYLCASGTDRGRGETQYFGPGTRLLVL.

The rearrangement joins TRBV29-1 to TRBJ2-1, with TRBD2 matching 8 bases. Losses at the gene ends were 0 bases for V and 2 bases for J; bases not matched to a gene: 3. This CDR3 is 15 amino acids long. Germline assignment: CDR1 SQVTM and CDR2 ANQGSEA. The CDR3 sequence is CSVEDTSGTYNEQFF. DNA of the CDR3: TGCAGCGTTGAAGATACTAGCGGAACCTACAATGAGCAGTTCTTC.

The genes are TRBV18 and TRBJ2-5, with D uncertain. The CDR3 runs to 13 residues. Trimming took off 3 bases at V and 2 bases at J, with 7 bases between the two ends. Per germline, CDR1 KGHSH and CDR2 LQKENI. CDR3 residues: CASSPDLQETQYF. CDR3 in DNA: TGTGCCAGCTCACCCGATCTGCAAGAGACCCAGTACTTC.

CDR3 in DNA: TGTGCCAGCAGTTACACGGGACAGGAGAGGACCCAGTACTTC. Its protein is CASSYTGQERTQYF. This chain connects TRBV6-6 to TRBJ2-5; 8 positions match TRBD1. CDR1 and CDR2 from the germline V gene are MNHNY and SVGAGI (reference sequence). The trim removed 2 bases at V and 7 bases at J, leaving 6 bases unmatched. The CDR3 runs to 14 residues.

This chain connects TRBV5-1 to TRBJ2-7, with D perhaps matching TRBD1 or TRBD2 (5 bases each). Trimming left V 2 bases short and J 6 bases short, with 15 bases between. The CDR3 runs 14 residues. Germline V gene sequence: CDR1 SGHRS, CDR2 YFSETQ. CDR3 sequence (DNA): TGCGCCAGCAGCTTCGGGGACCAAAAGGGCGAGCAGTACTTC. It is translated as CASSFGDQKGEQYF.

CDR3: CASSHLGAAQETQYF. The DNA for the CDR3 is TGCGCCAGCAGCCACTTGGGGGCTGCTCAAGAGACCCAGTACTTC. The rearrangement links TRBV4-1 to TRBJ2-5, with a possible D match to TRBD1 (6 bases). There are 15 residues in the CDR3. Trimming left V 3 bases short and J 2 bases short, with 13 bases between. CDR1 and CDR2 from the germline V gene are MGHRA and YSYEKL.

V usage is TRBV4-3 and J usage is TRBJ2-2; D might be TRBD1 (6 bases). Trimming left V 1 base short and J 2 bases short, with 8 bases between. Germline V gene data show CDR1 as LGHNA and CDR2 as YSLEER. The CDR3 totals 15 residues. The CDR3: CASSQAGTNTGELFF. CDR3 in DNA: TGCGCCAGCAGCCAAGCGGGGACAAACACCGGGGAGCTGTTTTTT.

The chain is built from TRBV2 and TRBJ1-6; D gene ambiguous. V was cut by 0 bases and J by 9 bases, with 12 bases left in between. Germline CDR1 and CDR2: SNHLY and FYNNEI. This CDR3 has 15 residues. The CDR3 nucleotides read TGTGCCAGCAGTGAAGCCAACGGACTCACTTCACCCCTCCACTTT. It codes for CASSEANGLTSPLHF.

The gene calls are TRBV25-1 and TRBJ2-5; no clear D. The CDR3 length is 11 residues. The V and J ends lost 3 bases and 5 bases respectively, with 4 bases between them. Germline V gene sequence: CDR1 MGHDK, CDR2 SYGVNS. CDR3: CASSEMETQYF. The CDR3 nucleotides read TGTGCCAGCAGTGAGATGGAGACCCAGTACTTC. The whole variable domain, remainder taken from reference TRBV25-1 and TRBJ2-5, is EADIYQTPRYLVIGTGKKITLECSQTMGHDKMYWYQQDPGMELHLIHYSYGVNSTEKGDLSSESTVSRIRTEHFPLTLESARPSHTSQYLCASSEMETQYFGPGTRLLVL.

The chain recombines TRBV6-5 with TRBJ2-5; TRBD1 matches 11 bases. This CDR3 contains 16 residues. V trimming: 4 bases; J trimming: 6 bases; junction bases outside the gene matches: 10. The germline CDR1 and CDR2 sequences are MNHEY and SVGAGI. CDR3 sequence: CASSSTRTGGLKTQYF. CDR3 in DNA: TGTGCCAGCAGTTCGACTCGGACAGGGGGCCTAAAGACCCAGTACTTC.

The chain employs TRBV30 and TRBJ1-3; D is unclear. Germline lookup yields CDR1 GTSNPN and CDR2 SVGIG (reference sequence). The ends were cut back, 4 bases at V and 0 bases at J, with 4 bases in the middle. The CDR3 covers 12 residues. This CDR3 is CAWTSSGNTIYF. For the CDR3, the DNA is TGTGCCTGGACCAGCTCTGGAAACACCATATATTTT. Drawing the rest from reference TRBV30 and TRBJ1-3, the complete variable domain is SQTIHQWPATLVQPVGSPLSLECTVEGTSNPNLYWYRQAAGRGLQLLFYSVGIGQISSEVPQNLSASRPQDRQFILSSKKLLLSDSGFYLCAWTSSGNTIYFGEGSWLTVV.